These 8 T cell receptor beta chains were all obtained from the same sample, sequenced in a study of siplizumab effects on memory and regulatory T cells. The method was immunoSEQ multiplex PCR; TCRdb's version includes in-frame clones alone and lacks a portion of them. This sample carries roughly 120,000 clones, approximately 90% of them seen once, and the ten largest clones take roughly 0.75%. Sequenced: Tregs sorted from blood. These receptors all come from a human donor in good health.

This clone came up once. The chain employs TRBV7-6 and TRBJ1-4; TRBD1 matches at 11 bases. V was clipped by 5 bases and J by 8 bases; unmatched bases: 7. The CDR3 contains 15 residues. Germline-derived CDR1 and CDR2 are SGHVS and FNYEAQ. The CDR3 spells CASSQPGTGGEKLFF. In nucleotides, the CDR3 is TGTGCCAGCAGCCAGCCCGGGACAGGGGGAGAAAAACTGTTTTTT. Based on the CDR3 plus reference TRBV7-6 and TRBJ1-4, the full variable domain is GAGVSQSPRYKVTKRGQDVALRCDPISGHVSLYWYRQALGQGPEFLTYFNYEAQQDKSGLPNDRFSAERPEGSISTLTIQRTEQRDSAMYRCASSQPGTGGEKLFFGSGTQLSVL.

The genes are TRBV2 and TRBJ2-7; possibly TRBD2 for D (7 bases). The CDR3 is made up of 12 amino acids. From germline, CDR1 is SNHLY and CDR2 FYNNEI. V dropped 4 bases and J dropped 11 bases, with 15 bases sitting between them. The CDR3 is CASSGTAGSKYF. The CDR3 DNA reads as TGTGCCAGCAGTGGGACAGCGGGAAGTAAGTACTTC.

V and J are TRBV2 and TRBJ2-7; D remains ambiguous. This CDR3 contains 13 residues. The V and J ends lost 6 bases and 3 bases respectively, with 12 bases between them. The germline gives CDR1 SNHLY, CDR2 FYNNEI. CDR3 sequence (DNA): TGTGCCAGCAGCTCAACAGAGTTCTACGAGCAGTACTTC. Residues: CASSSTEFYEQYF.

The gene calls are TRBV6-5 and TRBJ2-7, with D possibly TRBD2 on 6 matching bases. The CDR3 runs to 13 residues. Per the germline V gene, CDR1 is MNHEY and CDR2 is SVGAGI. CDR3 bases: TGTGCGTCGCGCGGGGCGGTGAGTCGCGAGCAGTACTTC. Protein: CASRGAVSREQYF.

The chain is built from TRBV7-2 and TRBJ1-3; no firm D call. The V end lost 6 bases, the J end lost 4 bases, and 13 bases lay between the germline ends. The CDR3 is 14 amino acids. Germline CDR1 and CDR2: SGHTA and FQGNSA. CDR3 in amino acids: CASRLEMGGNTIYF. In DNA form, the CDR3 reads TGTGCCAGCAGACTGGAGATGGGGGGAAACACCATATATTTT.

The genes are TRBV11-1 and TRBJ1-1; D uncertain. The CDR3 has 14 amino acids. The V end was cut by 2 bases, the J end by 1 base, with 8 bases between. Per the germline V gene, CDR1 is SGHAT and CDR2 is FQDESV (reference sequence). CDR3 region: CASSLRPANTEAFF. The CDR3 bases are TGTGCCAGCAGCTTAAGGCCAGCGAACACTGAAGCTTTCTTT. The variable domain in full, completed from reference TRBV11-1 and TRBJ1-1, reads EAEVAQSPRYKITEKSQAVAFWCDPISGHATLYWYRQILGQGPELLVQFQDESVVDDSQLPKDRFSAERLKGVDSTLKIQPAELGDSAMYLCASSLRPANTEAFFGQGTRLTVV.

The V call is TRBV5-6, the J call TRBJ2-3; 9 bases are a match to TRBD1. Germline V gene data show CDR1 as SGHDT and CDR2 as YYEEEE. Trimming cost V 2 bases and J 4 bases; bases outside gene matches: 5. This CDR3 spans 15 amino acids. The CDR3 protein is CASSFGTGRADTQYF. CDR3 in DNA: TGTGCCAGCAGCTTTGGGACAGGGAGGGCAGATACGCAGTATTTT.

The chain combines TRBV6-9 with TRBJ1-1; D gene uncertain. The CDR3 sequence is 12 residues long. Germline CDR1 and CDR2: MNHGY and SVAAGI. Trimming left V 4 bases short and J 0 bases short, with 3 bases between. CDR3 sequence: CASSSVNTEAFF. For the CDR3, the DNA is TGTGCCAGCAGTTCCGTGAACACTGAAGCTTTCTTT.